This T cell receptor beta chain appears in the sequencing data of a study of patients and donors after allogeneic stem cell transplantation. MiXCR, run by TCRdb on the RT-PCR reads, gives a single entry per CDR3 protein. The sample holds about a million distinct CDR3 sequences; around 17% are singletons and the top ten take around 6%. The germline V gene has CDR1 SGHRS and CDR2 YFSETQ. The J segment lost 5 bases and the V segment lost 4 bases, leaving 10 bases of the junction unmatched. The CDR3 is made up of 16 amino acids. This clonotype was counted between two and nine times. This chain links TRBV5-1 with TRBJ2-2; TRBD1 aligns across 8 bases. This TCR was sampled from a human donor who was either an allogeneic HSCT recipient or a stem cell or donor lymphocyte infusion donor (not recorded which). It is not recorded whose cells these are; they may come from a transplant donor. The specimen sequenced was blood, either unsorted or a sorted T cell fraction (not recorded which). In DNA form, the CDR3 reads TGCGCCAGCAGCGCCCGACAGGGGAGGCGAACCGGGGAGCTGTTTTTT. Amino acid sequence: CASSARQGRRTGELFF.